This T cell receptor (beta chain) was sequenced in a study of radiotherapy plus CTLA-4 blockade in lung cancer. General observations from the study: In blood, tumor-derived TCR clones expanded after radiotherapy plus ipilimumab.

The CDR3 spans 15 residues. With V trimmed by 0 bases and J by 2 bases, 0 bases remained unmatched. CDR1 is LNHDA and CDR2 is SQIVND in the germline V gene (reference sequence). In the case of this clone: Its matching antigen is unknown.

With ipilimumab providing CTLA-4 blockade, focal radiation was administered to patients who had chemo-refractory metastatic non-small-cell lung cancer. Sequenced by immunoSEQ multiplex PCR; TCRdb stores in-frame clones only, minus some. The data show some 60,000 clones, roughly 80% seen once. Sequencing was performed on peripheral blood, taken from a patient treated with radiotherapy plus ipilimumab. The receptor was isolated from a human donor with non-small cell lung cancer who had a complete response to radiotherapy plus ipilimumab. The chain joins TRBV19 to TRBJ1-2, with TRBD1 matching 10 bases. CDR3 amino acids: CASSIEGQGNYGYTF. As DNA, the CDR3 is TGTGCCAGTAGTATAGAGGGACAGGGGAACTATGGCTACACCTTC.